This TCR beta chain was obtained from a study of early T cells in non-severe SARS-CoV-2 infection. Background on the study: Sequenced material consisted of bulk RNA (from unsorted whole blood), and chains were unpaired. General study results and limits: VDJdb-based matching was biased toward anti-spike CD8 responses and missed private and CD4 specificities.

This clonotype was observed a few times. Antigen specificity is unknown. As part of library construction, unique molecular identifiers were attached to individual cDNA molecules. One entry per CDR3 protein, called by TCRdb with MiXCR from the 5' RACE reads. The sample records over 60,000 distinct CDR3 sequences, roughly 10% being singletons. This CDR3 has 16 residues. V lost 5 bases and J lost 0, with 14 bases in between. This chain uses TRBV12-3 or TRBV12-4 with TRBJ2-1; D tentatively reads TRBD1 or TRBD2 (5 bases each). The TCR originated in an adult who was a healthcare worker with PCR-confirmed SARS-CoV-2 infection or an uninfected control (not recorded which). The sample here was whole blood, taken at baseline. CDR3 protein: CASSPRGLSSYNEQFF. The CDR3 coding sequence is TGTGCCAGCAGTCCCCGGGGCCTGAGCTCCTACAATGAGCAGTTCTTC.